A selection of T cell receptor beta chains follows, all from one sample in a study of T cell responses to AZD1222 COVID-19 vaccine. The data were produced by immunoSEQ multiplex PCR, yet TCRdb's version contains in-frame clones alone and is incomplete. The sample carries approximately 99,000 clones, about 92% recorded once. The sequencing here drew on peripheral blood, taken on day 0 of MenACWY control vaccination. The receptors were sampled from an adult in good health. Both conserved end residues are part of each CDR3. D genes are given only for firm matches. Clone size is not always given. Where it is, it says once, few, many or a class for expanded clones.

cdr3_nt | cdr3_aa | d_call | clone_size | j_call | v_call
TGTGCCAGCAGTGCGGACAGTCAGAGCAATCAGCCCCAGCATTTT | CASSADSQSNQPQHF | NA | NA | TRBJ1-5 | TRBV2
TGTGCCAGCAGTCCAGACCAATTTTATGGCTACACCTTC | CASSPDQFYGYTF | NA | NA | TRBJ1-2 | TRBV12-3/TRBV12-4
TGTGCCAGCAGTTACTCGCTAGCGGGGGCGTACAATGAGCAGTTCTTC | CASSYSLAGAYNEQFF | TRBD2 | NA | TRBJ2-1 | TRBV6-5
TGCAGCGTTGAAGGGGGCGCAGGGGGACTGAGCACAGATACGCAGTATTTT | CSVEGGAGGLSTDTQYF | NA | NA | TRBJ2-3 | TRBV29-1
TGCGCCAGCAGCCAAGAGCTCAATAGACTAGCGGGCGAGCAGTACTTC | CASSQELNRLAGEQYF | TRBD2 | NA | TRBJ2-7 | TRBV4-1
TGTGCCAGCAGCTTAGGAAACAGGGGCCAGTATGAGCAGTTCTTC | CASSLGNRGQYEQFF | TRBD1 | NA | TRBJ2-1 | TRBV7-2
TGTGCCAGTAGCGGAGACCGGGACAGTTCCTTC | CASSGDRDSSF | TRBD1 | NA | TRBJ2-4 | TRBV19
TGTGCCAGCAGCTTAACACCCTCACCCCTCCACTTT | CASSLTPSPLHF | NA | NA | TRBJ1-6 | TRBV7-9
TGTGCCAGCAGTACACAGGGTGGTAATTCACCCCTCCACTTT | CASSTQGGNSPLHF | NA | NA | TRBJ1-6 | TRBV27
TGTGCCAGCAGCGCGACGACAGGGTCTGCGTATAATTCACCCCTCCACTTT | CASSATTGSAYNSPLHF | TRBD1 | NA | TRBJ1-6 | TRBV7-9
TGTGCCAGCAGTTTAGCTGGGGCAGGGGCTACTGAAGCTTTCTTT | CASSLAGAGATEAFF | NA | NA | TRBJ1-1 | TRBV28
TGCAGTGCTAGAGGAGAAGGCTACACCTTC | CSARGEGYTF | NA | NA | TRBJ1-2 | TRBV20-1
TGTGCCAGCGGACAGTACAATGAGCAGTTCTTC | CASGQYNEQFF | NA | NA | TRBJ2-1 | TRBV3-1/TRBV3-2
TGTGCCATCAGTGAGCCTGGTAGCAATCAGCCCCAGCATTTT | CAISEPGSNQPQHF | NA | NA | TRBJ1-5 | TRBV10-3
TGCGCCAGCACGACGGGGCCCAACTATGGCTACACCTTC | CASTTGPNYGYTF | NA | NA | TRBJ1-2 | TRBV5-1
TGTGCCAGCAGCCAAGAATTAGCCAGGATAGACGGGGAGCTGTTTTTT | CASSQELARIDGELFF | NA | NA | TRBJ2-2 | TRBV4-2
TGTGCCAGCAGTTACAGGGGTACATCACTCTCCTACGAGCAGTACTTC | CASSYRGTSLSYEQYF | TRBD1 | NA | TRBJ2-7 | TRBV27
TGTGCCTGGAGTGGTTTCGGGTACACCTTC | CAWSGFGYTF | NA | NA | TRBJ1-2 | TRBV30
TGCGCCAGCAGAGGCGGGACAGGGCATTTCTACGAGCAGTACTTC | CASRGGTGHFYEQYF | TRBD1 | NA | TRBJ2-7 | TRBV5-1
TGTGCCAGCAGTTACTCTCGGGCAGGGGACGGCTACACCTTC | CASSYSRAGDGYTF | NA | NA | TRBJ1-2 | TRBV6-5
TGTGCCAGCAGTGCTCGGCGTGGACAGGGGGCATCTGAAGCTTTCTTT | CASSARRGQGASEAFF | TRBD1 | NA | TRBJ1-1 | TRBV6-1
TGCAGCGTTGTTTTGTCTGGGGACTCCCTGCTTTATGGCTACACCTTC | CSVVLSGDSLLYGYTF | NA | NA | TRBJ1-2 | TRBV29-1
TGCAGCGTTGAAGATCCTACAGGGAAAGGCGAGCAGTACTTC | CSVEDPTGKGEQYF | NA | NA | TRBJ2-7 | TRBV29-1
TGTGCCAGCAGCTTTGACAGGGGCGCGAGCTACACCTTC | CASSFDRGASYTF | TRBD1 | NA | TRBJ1-2 | TRBV7-2
TGTGCCAGCAGTCTTCATAAAGGCAGTATATACGAGCAGTACTTC | CASSLHKGSIYEQYF | NA | NA | TRBJ2-7 | TRBV2
TGCGCCAGCAGTGAGGGGGACAGACCCTACGAGCAGTACTTC | CASSEGDRPYEQYF | TRBD1 | NA | TRBJ2-7 | TRBV10-1
TGTGCCAGCAGCCTCAGCTTAGCGGGCTCCTACAATGAGCAGTTCTTC | CASSLSLAGSYNEQFF | TRBD2 | NA | TRBJ2-1 | TRBV7-9
TGTGCCAGCAGTGTCGTGGGGCCCGTCACTGAAGCTTTCTTT | CASSVVGPVTEAFF | NA | few | TRBJ1-1 | TRBV7-9
TGTGCCAGTAGTATAGGAAAGGGGAGCTCCTACAATGAGCAGTTCTTC | CASSIGKGSSYNEQFF | NA | NA | TRBJ2-1 | TRBV19